What follows are 5 T cell receptor beta chains derived from one specimen sequenced in a study of cytomegalovirus exposure and HLA in healthy donors. Vbeta (60) and Jbeta (13) primers were used in the PCR. The assay was immunoSEQ multiplex PCR, and TCRdb's table has in-frame clones only and misses some. The data contain 85,000 to 130,000 clones, 60% to 80% of them seen just once; the ten biggest clones take up roughly 5.9%. Sequencing input: PBMCs. Receptors were obtained from a man aged 55 to 69 in good health and CMV-seropositive.

The chain combines TRBV6-5 with TRBJ1-1; TRBD1 matches at 8 bases. V shed 6 bases, J shed 6 bases, and the junction held 6 bases outside the gene matches. Germline assignment: CDR1 MNHEY and CDR2 SVGAGI. This CDR3 is 13 amino acids long. DNA of the CDR3: TGTGCCAGCAGCGGACAGGGACGCGCTGAAGCTTTCTTT. Its protein product is CASSGQGRAEAFF.

V is TRBV11-2 and J is TRBJ2-6, with a tentative D call TRBD1 (6 bases). The V end was cut by 0 bases, the J end by 4 bases, with 7 bases between. CDR3 length: 15 amino acids. Germline CDR1 is SGHAT and CDR2 is FQNNGV. CDR3 in amino acids: CASSLEGTGANVLTF. The CDR3 DNA reads as TGTGCCAGCAGCTTAGAAGGGACAGGGGCCAACGTCCTGACTTTC.

The chain is built from TRBV7-9 and TRBJ2-1, with D perhaps matching TRBD1 (6 bases). Trimming left V 5 bases short and J 8 bases short, with 10 bases between. The CDR3 has 12 amino acids. Germline CDR1 and CDR2: SEHNR and FQNEAQ (reference sequence). CDR3 in amino acids: CASSRQDDEQFF. The CDR3 nucleotides are TGTGCCAGCAGCCGACAGGACGATGAGCAGTTCTTC.

The rearrangement links TRBV28 to TRBJ2-5; D gene unclear. The end of the DNA aligns better with TRBJ2-7, so the J call may be wrong. Germline V lookup: CDR1 MDHEN, CDR2 SYDVKM. The CDR3 totals 12 residues. The CDR3 coding sequence is TGTGCCAGCAAACCGCGAACCTACGAGCAGTACTTC. It is translated as CASKPRTYEQYF.

In its sample, this clone was seen a few times. V gene TRBV19 combines with J gene TRBJ2-5, with D possibly being TRBD1 (6 bases). V lost 7 bases, J lost 1 base, and 13 bases lay in between. The CDR3 has 14 amino acids. Germline CDR1 LNHDA, CDR2 SQIVND (reference sequence). The CDR3 region has the DNA TGTGCCAGTAATAATCGGACAGCCCAAGAGACCCAGTACTTC. Residues: CASNNRTAQETQYF.